This record covers a single T cell receptor (beta chain). The data were obtained in a study of T cells after yellow fever vaccination. About the research overall: SMART-Seq v4 Ultra Low Input handled preparation of low-cell-number fractions.

TCRdb reprocessed the 5' RACE reads via MiXCR and lists one record per CDR3 protein. The table records hundreds of thousands of distinct CDR3 sequences, roughly a fifth of them present only once. CDR1 SGDLS and CDR2 YYNGEE come from the germline V gene. The CDR3 has 16 residues. V lost 0 bases, J lost 11 bases, and 11 bases stayed unmatched. This chain uses TRBV9 with TRBJ2-6; TRBD2 aligns across 7 bases. The specimen comprised PBMCs, sampled 15 days after the yellow fever booster vaccination. The receptor's source is a man between 25 and 39 years old who received the YFV17D yellow fever vaccine. Here the CDR3 reads CASSVGAGYPLHVLTF. The CDR3 DNA sequence: TGTGCCAGCAGCGTAGGAGCGGGATATCCCCTTCACGTCCTGACTTTC.